The clone carrying this T cell receptor beta chain was detected only a few times. The sorted Tregs were CD4+CD25+CD127-/low cells. TCRdb used MiXCR to reprocess the 5' RACE reads, holding one entry per CDR3 protein. This table holds under 65,000 distinct CDR3 sequences, around 21% found once. The receptor's source is a female donor with breast cancer. Sequences were obtained from tumor-infiltrating Tregs sorted from the breast tumor.

In DNA, the CDR3 is TGCAGTGCTAGAGATGCCACCGGGGGATTACAAGAGACCCAGTACTTC. Translation gives CSARDATGGLQETQYF. This chain connects TRBV20-1 to TRBJ2-5; D possibly corresponds to TRBD2 (6 bases). The CDR3 is made up of 16 amino acids. Trimming took 0 bases from V and 2 from J, leaving 16 bases between them. Germline loops: CDR1 DFQATT, CDR2 SNEGSKA (reference sequence).